This passage covers 26 T cell receptor beta chains from one sample sequenced in a study of blood T cell repertoires in COVID-19. Assay used: immunoSEQ multiplex PCR; TCRdb lists only in-frame clones, some missing. The sample has 120,000 or so clones; around 90% are singletons. Sequenced sample: peripheral blood. These receptors were taken from a human donor in a cohort sampled during active COVID-19.

V and J are TRBV18 and TRBJ2-7; possible D gene TRBD2, 6 bases. The CDR3 totals 13 residues. Germline CDR1 is KGHSH and CDR2 is LQKENI. With 0 bases removed from V and 3 bases from J, the gap between germline ends came to 6 bases. The CDR3 region has the DNA TGTGCCAGCTCACCACCGGACTACTACGAGCAGTACTTC. Its translation is CASSPPDYYEQYF.

This chain uses TRBV10-3 with TRBJ2-1, with 12 bases matching TRBD2. V shed 1 base, J shed 8 bases, and the junction held 12 bases outside the gene matches. CDR1 and CDR2 from the germline V gene are ENHRY and SYGVKD. The CDR3 loop spans 18 amino acids. CDR3 sequence reads: CAISEWWGASGREDEQFF. In DNA form, the CDR3 reads TGTGCCATCAGTGAGTGGTGGGGGGCTAGCGGGAGGGAGGATGAGCAGTTCTTC.

The chain has TRBV7-9 and TRBJ1-4; 10 bases agree with TRBD1. After removal of 5 bases from V and 10 bases from J, the junction contained 4 bases not matched to a gene. Germline V gene data show CDR1 as SEHNR and CDR2 as FQNEAQ (reference sequence). The CDR3 runs to 13 residues. As DNA, the CDR3 is TGTGCCAGCAGCCTAGGACAGGGGGGAAAACTGTTTTTT. It yields the protein CASSLGQGGKLFF.

The rearrangement joins TRBV6-5 to TRBJ2-3; tentatively, D is TRBD2 (6 bases). The V end was cut by 0 bases, the J end by 1 base, with 8 bases between. This CDR3 contains 15 residues. Germline V gene lookup returns CDR1 MNHEY and CDR2 SVGAGI. CDR3 in amino acids: CASSYSGGRTDTQYF. In DNA, the CDR3 is TGTGCCAGCAGTTACTCCGGGGGTCGCACAGATACGCAGTATTTT.

This chain connects TRBV30 to TRBJ2-3; the D gene is possibly TRBD2 (6 bases). Looked up from germline, CDR1 is GTSNPN and CDR2 is SVGIG (reference sequence). Trimming cost V 1 base and J 2 bases, with 13 bases left between them. This CDR3 contains 15 residues. CDR3 amino acids: CAWSDGLLPTDTQYF. The CDR3 nucleotides are TGTGCCTGGAGTGACGGACTACTTCCCACAGATACGCAGTATTTT. Filled out from reference TRBV30 and TRBJ2-3, the complete variable domain reads SQTIHQWPATLVQPVGSPLSLECTVEGTSNPNLYWYRQAAGRGLQLLFYSVGIGQISSEVPQNLSASRPQDRQFILSSKKLLLSDSGFYLCAWSDGLLPTDTQYFGPGTRLTVL.

This clone was counted a single time. The chain employs TRBV7-6 and TRBJ2-5, with D possibly matching TRBD2 (6 bases). The CDR3 is 16 amino acids. V lost 0 bases and J lost 5, with 16 bases in between. Germline V lookup: CDR1 SGHVS, CDR2 FNYEAQ. The CDR3 DNA is TGTGCCAGCAGCTTAGCAGGAGGGCTACCAAGGGAGACCCAGTACTTC. This gives the protein CASSLAGGLPRETQYF.

V and J are TRBV19 and TRBJ1-2, with 7 bases fitting TRBD1. V shed 7 bases, J shed 5 bases, and the junction held 13 bases outside the gene matches. The CDR3 sequence is 15 residues long. CDR1 and CDR2 from the germline V gene are LNHDA and SQIVND (reference sequence). CDR3 DNA: TGTGCCAGTACCTTATCCGGGAACAGGGGATATGGCTACACCTTC. Its protein product is CASTLSGNRGYGYTF. Full variable domain (remainder filled in from reference TRBV19 and TRBJ1-2): DGGITQSPKYLFRKEGQNVTLSCEQNLNHDAMYWYRQDPGQGLRLIYYSQIVNDFQKGDIAEGYSVSREKKESFPLTVTSAQKNPTAFYLCASTLSGNRGYGYTFGSGTRLTVV.

This sequence joins TRBV19 and TRBJ2-1; TRBD2 matches at 9 bases. The CDR3 consists of 15 residues. Germline lookup yields CDR1 LNHDA and CDR2 SQIVND (reference sequence). The trim removed 6 bases at V and 5 bases at J, leaving 8 bases unmatched. In nucleotides, the CDR3 is TGTGCCAGTAGCCCCGGGACTAGCATAAACAATGAGCAGTTCTTC. This sequence encodes CASSPGTSINNEQFF. Based on the CDR3 plus reference TRBV19 and TRBJ2-1, the full variable domain is DGGITQSPKYLFRKEGQNVTLSCEQNLNHDAMYWYRQDPGQGLRLIYYSQIVNDFQKGDIAEGYSVSREKKESFPLTVTSAQKNPTAFYLCASSPGTSINNEQFFGPGTRLTVL.

V and J are TRBV7-9 and TRBJ2-5; D might be TRBD1 (6 bases). The CDR3 consists of 17 residues. With 5 bases removed from V and 2 bases from J, the gap between germline ends came to 21 bases. CDR1 and CDR2 from the germline V gene are SEHNR and FQNEAQ (reference sequence). The CDR3 DNA sequence: TGTGCCAGCAGCCTCCGGACAGCCGGGGCAGGTCAAGAGACCCAGTACTTC. Amino acids: CASSLRTAGAGQETQYF.

V gene TRBV10-1 combines with J gene TRBJ2-1; 8 positions agree with TRBD1. Per the germline V gene, CDR1 is WNHNN and CDR2 is SYGVQD (reference sequence). The CDR3 is made up of 13 amino acids. V lost 5 bases and J lost 7; bases outside the gene matches: 4. CDR3 amino acids: CASSPRQGNEQFF. CDR3 coding DNA: TGCGCCAGCAGTCCTAGACAGGGGAATGAGCAGTTCTTC.

The gene calls are TRBV6-6 and TRBJ2-5; D gene ambiguous. The CDR3 totals 14 residues. V lost 6 bases and J 1 base, leaving 12 bases between the germline ends. Germline lookup yields CDR1 MNHNY and CDR2 SVGAGI (reference sequence). DNA for the CDR3: TGTGCCAGCAGCGACTCCGACCGCCAAGAGACCCAGTACTTC. Its translation: CASSDSDRQETQYF.

The CDR3 is CSASDTSGGAWDTQYF. CDR3 nucleotides: TGCAGTGCTAGTGACACTAGCGGGGGGGCTTGGGATACGCAGTATTTT. The gene calls are TRBV20-1 and TRBJ2-3; 13 bases are a match to TRBD2. CDR1 DFQATT and CDR2 SNEGSKA come from the germline V gene (reference sequence). J was trimmed by 6 bases and V by 3 bases; bases with no gene match: 9. This CDR3 has 16 residues.

V gene TRBV27 combines with J gene TRBJ2-3, with 9 bases aligning to TRBD2. The CDR3 contains 17 residues. Germline CDR1 and CDR2: MNHEY and SMNVEV (reference sequence). Unmatched junction bases numbered 9, after V lost 3 bases and J lost 2 bases. The CDR3 bases are TGTGCCAGCAGTTTCAGCCTAGCGGGGCTAAACACAGATACGCAGTATTTT. It translates to CASSFSLAGLNTDTQYF.

The chain has TRBV13 and TRBJ1-1, with D uncertain. The V gene's germline CDR1 is PRHDT and CDR2 FYEKMQ (reference sequence). With 4 bases removed from V and 4 bases from J, the gap between germline ends came to 16 bases. CDR3 length: 15 amino acids. The CDR3, as DNA: TGTGCCAGCAGCTCGGCAAAGGGAGAGGGCACTGAAGCTTTCTTT. As protein: CASSSAKGEGTEAFF.

This clone has a handful of counts. The chain uses TRBV6-5 and TRBJ1-5; possibly TRBD1 for D (6 bases). Between the trimmed V and J ends, which lost 6 bases and 2 bases, there was a span of 11 bases. In germline, CDR1 is MNHEY, CDR2 SVGAGI. The CDR3 length is 14 residues. CDR3 DNA sequence: TGTGCCAGCAGCCAGGGGCGTGGCAATCAGCCCCAGCATTTT. Translating it yields CASSQGRGNQPQHF.

This clone was seen once. The J gene is TRBJ2-3, the V gene TRBV29-1, with TRBD2 identical over 14 bases. The V segment lost 6 bases and the J segment 2 bases; nucleotides outside the gene matches: 7. From germline, CDR1 is SQVTM and CDR2 ANQGSEA. The CDR3 sequence is 16 residues long. CDR3 amino acids: CSVRPGLAGVTDTQYF. The CDR3 DNA sequence: TGCAGCGTCCGCCCGGGACTAGCGGGGGTCACAGATACGCAGTATTTT.

This clone appeared once. J is TRBJ2-5 and V is TRBV5-4; TRBD1 aligns across 8 bases. V was pared by 4 bases and J by 1 base, with 3 bases of the junction left unmatched. The V gene's germline CDR1 is SGHNT and CDR2 YYREEE (reference sequence). The CDR3 spans 14 residues. The CDR3 spells CASSPGTGQETQYF. The CDR3, as DNA: TGTGCCAGCAGCCCGGGGACAGGCCAAGAGACCCAGTACTTC.

CDR3 protein: CASHGQTNTGELFF. The CDR3 region has the DNA TGTGCCAGCCATGGACAGACGAACACCGGGGAGCTGTTTTTT. V usage is TRBV18 and J usage is TRBJ2-2; D possibly corresponds to TRBD1 (6 bases). CDR1 is KGHSH, CDR2 LQKENI, per germline. The CDR3 contains 14 residues. With 8 bases removed from V and 0 bases from J, the gap between germline ends came to 10 bases. The full variable domain, completed using reference TRBV18 and TRBJ2-2, is NAGVMQNPRHLVRRRGQEARLRCSPMKGHSHVYWYRQLPEEGLKFMVYLQKENIIDESGMPKERFSAEFPKEGPSILRIQQVVRGDSAAYFCASHGQTNTGELFFGEGSRLTVL.

J is TRBJ2-1 and V is TRBV7-6, with 7 bases aligning to TRBD1. Germline V gene data show CDR1 as SGHVS and CDR2 as FNYEAQ. V lost 3 bases, J lost 10 bases, and 6 bases stayed unmatched. The CDR3 consists of 13 residues. CDR3 sequence reads: CASSFEQGWEQFF. CDR3 nucleotide sequence: TGTGCCAGCAGCTTTGAACAGGGGTGGGAGCAGTTCTTC.

The chain is built from TRBV28 and TRBJ1-2; tentative D call: TRBD1 (6 bases). Looked up from germline, CDR1 is MDHEN and CDR2 is SYDVKM. Trimming took off 2 bases at V and 4 bases at J, with 11 bases between the two ends. The length of the CDR3 is 14 residues. The DNA for the CDR3 is TGTGCCAGCAGTTTAACAGGGATAATCTATGGCTACACCTTC. Translation gives CASSLTGIIYGYTF.

This clone showed up just once. Other DNA variants within this sample encode the same CDR3. The J gene is TRBJ2-3, the V gene TRBV5-4; TRBD2 matches at 11 bases. Germline loops: CDR1 SGHNT, CDR2 YYREEE (reference sequence). V shed 0 bases, J shed 3 bases, and the junction held 6 bases outside the gene matches. The CDR3 length is 17 residues. CDR3 loop: CASSLASGRPATDTQYF. The CDR3 region has the DNA TGTGCCAGCAGCTTGGCTAGCGGGAGGCCCGCGACAGATACGCAGTATTTT.

This chain connects TRBV14 to TRBJ2-2; 8 positions match TRBD1. Germline V gene data show CDR1 as SGHDN and CDR2 as FVKESK. The CDR3 length is 16 residues. With V trimmed by 1 base and J by 4 bases, 5 bases remained unmatched. CDR3 protein: CASSQAQGARTGELFF. CDR3 nucleotides: TGTGCCAGCAGCCAAGCGCAGGGGGCTCGCACCGGGGAGCTGTTTTTT.

This chain connects TRBV25-1 to TRBJ1-2, with no clear D. V shed 2 bases and J shed 3 bases, with 10 bases lying between them. The CDR3 runs to 14 residues. Per the germline V gene, CDR1 is MGHDK and CDR2 is SYGVNS. In DNA form, the CDR3 reads TGTGCCAGCAGTGAAGTCAACAGATACTATGGCTACACCTTC. It encodes CASSEVNRYYGYTF.

The V and J genes are TRBV20-1 and TRBJ2-1, with D possibly being TRBD1 or TRBD2 (5 bases each). The V gene's germline CDR1 is DFQATT and CDR2 SNEGSKA (reference sequence). V gave up 3 bases and J gave up 0 bases, with 9 bases separating them. There are 14 residues in the CDR3. The CDR3 bases are TGCAGTGCTAGTGAGGGGAGCTCCTACAATGAGCAGTTCTTC. The encoded protein is CSASEGSSYNEQFF.

The rearrangement uses TRBV5-4 and TRBJ2-1; weak D call: TRBD2 (5 bases). There are 19 residues in the CDR3. The germline gives CDR1 SGHNT, CDR2 YYREEE (reference sequence). V was cut by 4 bases and J by 7 bases, with 30 bases left in between. For the CDR3, the DNA is TGTGCCAGCAGCGATACCCACGGCCGGGATCACCCCTCCCGGAATGAGCAGTTCTTC. It yields the protein CASSDTHGRDHPSRNEQFF.

The rearrangement joins TRBV10-2 to TRBJ2-7, with a tentative D call TRBD2 (5 bases). The CDR3 spans 12 residues. Germline CDR1 WSHSY, CDR2 SAAADI. The V end was cut by 6 bases, the J end by 6 bases, with 12 bases between. The DNA of the CDR3 is TGCGCCAGCAGGGGAGATTGGCGCGAGCAGTACTTC. Encoded protein: CASRGDWREQYF.